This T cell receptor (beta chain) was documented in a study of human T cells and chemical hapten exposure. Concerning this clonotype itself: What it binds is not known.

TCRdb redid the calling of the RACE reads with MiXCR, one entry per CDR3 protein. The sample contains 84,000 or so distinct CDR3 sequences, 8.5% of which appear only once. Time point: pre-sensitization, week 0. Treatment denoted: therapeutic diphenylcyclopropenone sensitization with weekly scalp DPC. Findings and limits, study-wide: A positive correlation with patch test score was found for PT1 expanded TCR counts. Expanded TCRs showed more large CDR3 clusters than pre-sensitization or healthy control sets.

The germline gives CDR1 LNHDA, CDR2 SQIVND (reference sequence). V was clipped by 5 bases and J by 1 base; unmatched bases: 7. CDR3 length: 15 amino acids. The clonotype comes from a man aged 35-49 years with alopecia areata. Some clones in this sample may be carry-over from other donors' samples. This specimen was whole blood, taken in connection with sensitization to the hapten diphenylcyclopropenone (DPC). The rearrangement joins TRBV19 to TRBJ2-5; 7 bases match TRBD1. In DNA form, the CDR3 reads TGTGCCAGTAGTCTGTACCGGGACAGCCAAGAGACCCAGTACTTC. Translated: CASSLYRDSQETQYF.